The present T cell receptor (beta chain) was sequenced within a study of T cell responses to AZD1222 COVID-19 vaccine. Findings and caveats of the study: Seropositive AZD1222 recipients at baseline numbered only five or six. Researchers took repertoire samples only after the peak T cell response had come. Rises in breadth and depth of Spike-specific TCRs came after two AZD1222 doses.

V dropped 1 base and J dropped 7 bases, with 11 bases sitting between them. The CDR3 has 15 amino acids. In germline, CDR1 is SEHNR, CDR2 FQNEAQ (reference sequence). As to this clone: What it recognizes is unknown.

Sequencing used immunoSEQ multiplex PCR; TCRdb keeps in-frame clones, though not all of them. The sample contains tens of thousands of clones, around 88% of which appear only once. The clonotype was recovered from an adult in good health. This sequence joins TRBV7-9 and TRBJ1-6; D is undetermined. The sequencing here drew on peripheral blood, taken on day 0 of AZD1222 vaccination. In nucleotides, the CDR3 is TGTGCCAGCAGCTTAGGGCTAGATAGCAATTCACCCCTCCACTTT. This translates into CASSLGLDSNSPLHF.